Presented here are 2 T cell receptor beta chains from one specimen sequenced in a study of shared clonotypes between healthy human individuals (dated by TCRdb to 2020 to 2021). To prepare the library, the immunoSEQ multiplex PCR assay was applied. TCRdb limited this immuneACCESS table to in-frame rearrangements with V and J called. A share of clones is missing; checked studies link under half to unresolved V genes, and the rest is unexplained. For this sample there are about 980,000 clones; 76% appear just once. The leading ten clones occupy approximately 1.5% of the sample. Material for sequencing was memory CD4+ T cells sorted from blood. The cell subset or site label on this specimen signifies: CD45RA-negative fraction. These receptors were obtained from a man aged 18 to 29 in good health.

The chain is built from TRBV5-1 and TRBJ1-2, with D perhaps TRBD1 (5 bases). V was trimmed by 4 bases and J by 1 base, leaving 8 bases between them. The CDR3 loop spans 13 amino acids. Germline V gene sequence: CDR1 SGHRS, CDR2 YFSETQ. The CDR3 DNA reads as TGCGCCAGCAGCAACAGGTTTAACTATGGCTACACCTTC. Translation: CASSNRFNYGYTF.

The J gene is TRBJ2-7, the V gene TRBV6-1; no clear D. The CDR3 extends over 11 amino acids. In germline, CDR1 is MNHNS, CDR2 SASEGT. Deletions cut 10 bases from V and 3 bases from J, with 10 bases between. The CDR3 here is CATSPSYEQYF. The CDR3 DNA reads as TGTGCCACCTCCCCCAGCTACGAGCAGTACTTC.